This entry lists 5 T cell receptor beta chains sequenced from one sample in a study of cytomegalovirus exposure and HLA in healthy donors. PCR employed 60 Vbeta and 13 Jbeta primers. TCRdb's table, derived via immunoSEQ multiplex PCR, lists solely in-frame clones and lacks some. The repertoire holds fewer than 250,000 clones, with roughly 86% as singletons. What was sequenced was PBMCs. The receptors stem from a man aged 35 to 55 in good health and CMV-seropositive.

The chain is built from TRBV6-5 and TRBJ2-7; perhaps TRBD1 as D (6 bases). This CDR3 has 14 residues. The germline V gene encodes CDR1 MNHEY and CDR2 SVGAGI. Trimming stripped 2 bases from V and 4 bases from J, with 12 bases between. CDR3 nucleotide sequence: TGTGCCAGCAGTTACAACAGGGAATTTTACGAGCAGTACTTC. Its protein is CASSYNREFYEQYF.

The gene calls are TRBV29-1 and TRBJ2-3; 9 bases align to TRBD1. The germline gives CDR1 SQVTM, CDR2 ANQGSEA. The V and J ends lost 2 bases and 0 bases, in that order; junction bases with no gene match: 3. CDR3 length: 15 residues. The CDR3 spells CSVEKQGASTDTQYF. The CDR3 DNA sequence: TGCAGCGTTGAAAAACAGGGGGCTAGCACAGATACGCAGTATTTT.

This sequence joins TRBV5-1 and TRBJ2-2; D uncertain. Germline V lookup: CDR1 SGHRS, CDR2 YFSETQ. The V end was cut by 4 bases, the J end by 6 bases, with 10 bases between. CDR3 length: 13 amino acids. CDR3: CASSDGWAGELFF. CDR3 DNA: TGCGCCAGCAGCGACGGGTGGGCCGGGGAGCTGTTTTTT.

The table lists this clone with a count of one. The chain carries TRBV18 and TRBJ1-3; TRBD1 matches at 10 bases. CDR3 length: 15 residues. Germline V gene data show CDR1 as KGHSH and CDR2 as LQKENI. The trim removed 3 bases at V and 2 bases at J, leaving 1 base unmatched. CDR3 loop: CASSPGQGPGNTIYF. CDR3 coding DNA: TGTGCCAGCTCACCGGGACAGGGGCCTGGAAACACCATATATTTT. The full variable domain, with the rest looked up from reference TRBV18 and TRBJ1-3, is NAGVMQNPRHLVRRRGQEARLRCSPMKGHSHVYWYRQLPEEGLKFMVYLQKENIIDESGMPKERFSAEFPKEGPSILRIQQVVRGDSAAYFCASSPGQGPGNTIYFGEGSWLTVV.

The rearrangement uses TRBV7-3 and TRBJ2-5, with 9 bases lining up with TRBD1. After removal of 5 bases from V and 5 bases from J, the junction contained 6 bases not matched to a gene. The CDR3 consists of 14 residues. CDR1 and CDR2 (germline): SGHTA, FQGTGA. The CDR3 nucleotides read TGTGCCAGCAGCCGGACAGGGGATTTGGAGACCCAGTACTTC. This translates into CASSRTGDLETQYF.